The clone carrying this T cell receptor beta chain is a singleton in its sample. Assay used: immunoSEQ multiplex PCR; TCRdb lists only in-frame clones, some missing. The table lists a few hundred thousand clones, roughly nine tenths of them singletons. This sample is part of a study of blood T cell repertoires in COVID-19. The CDR3 contains 13 residues. Germline lookup yields CDR1 SQVTM and CDR2 ANQGSEA. V lost 6 bases, J lost 3 bases, and 2 bases stayed unmatched. The sample was peripheral blood. This receptor was taken from a man aged 65 to 85 with acute or convalescent COVID-19. The V gene is TRBV29-1, the J gene TRBJ2-7; 13 nucleotides align to TRBD2. The CDR3: CSVRTSGSYEQYF. DNA of the CDR3: TGCAGCGTGAGGACTAGCGGGAGCTACGAGCAGTACTTC.